These T cell receptor beta chains were read from a single sample in a study of identical twins. TCRdb passed the 5' RACE reads through MiXCR, listing each CDR3 protein once. The repertoire consists of about 700,000 distinct CDR3 sequences, with roughly 6.2% occurring once and the leading ten covering approximately 1.6%. Sequenced: naive T cells sorted from blood. The receptors were sampled from a man aged 18-30 years in good health. Each CDR3 is given with its conserved first and last residue. Fields, in order: CDR3 length, V gene, J gene, D gene, clone size, CDR3 protein, CDR3 DNA. D genes are given only for firm matches. Clone size, where shown, is once, few, many, or a class for clones that have expanded.

length: 13
V: TRBV15
J: TRBJ1-5
D: .
size: few
CDR3: CATSLRGGQPQHF
DNA: TGTGCCACCAGCCTCAGGGGCGGTCAGCCCCAGCATTTT

length: 15
V: TRBV20-1
J: TRBJ2-1
D: .
size: many
CDR3: CSARNGLNSYNEQFF
DNA: TGCAGTGCTAGAAACGGGCTTAACTCCTACAATGAGCAGTTCTTC

length: 18
V: TRBV5-6
J: TRBJ2-5
D: TRBD1
size: many
CDR3: CASSSNPTQGAFQETQYF
DNA: TGTGCCAGCAGCTCCAATCCCACTCAGGGGGCCTTCCAAGAGACCCAGTACTTC

length: 17
V: TRBV14
J: TRBJ2-1
D: TRBD2
size: few
CDR3: CASSQDRGLAGYNEQFF
DNA: TGTGCCAGCAGCCAAGATAGGGGACTAGCGGGGTACAATGAGCAGTTCTTC

length: 14
V: TRBV18
J: TRBJ2-1
D: TRBD2
size: few
CDR3: CASGTGTSSHEQFF
DNA: TGTGCCAGCGGAACCGGGACTAGCAGCCATGAGCAGTTCTTC

length: 16
V: TRBV24-1
J: TRBJ2-1
D: TRBD2
size: few
CDR3: CATSDRTSANYNEQFF
DNA: TGTGCCACCAGTGACCGGACTAGCGCGAATTACAATGAGCAGTTCTTC

length: 16
V: TRBV28
J: TRBJ2-3
D: .
size: .
CDR3: CASSLLIMGKRDTQYF
DNA: TGTGCCAGCAGTTTATTAATCATGGGGAAACGAGATACGCAGTATTTT

length: 16
V: TRBV5-1
J: TRBJ2-3
D: .
size: many
CDR3: CASSWGRPDSTDTQYF
DNA: TGCGCCAGCAGCTGGGGGCGGCCGGACAGCACAGATACGCAGTATTTT

length: 16
V: TRBV5-1
J: TRBJ2-3
D: TRBD2
size: many
CDR3: CASSPGLAGITDTQYF
DNA: TGCGCCAGCAGCCCGGGACTAGCGGGAATCACAGATACGCAGTATTTT

length: 16
V: TRBV5-1
J: TRBJ2-2
D: .
size: .
CDR3: CASSLERLPRAGELFF
DNA: TGCGCCAGCAGCTTGGAACGGCTTCCTCGTGCCGGGGAGCTGTTTTTT

length: 14
V: TRBV20-1
J: TRBJ2-1
D: TRBD2
size: .
CDR3: CSAVRLAGVEEQFF
DNA: TGCAGTGCTGTTAGACTAGCGGGAGTTGAGGAGCAGTTCTTC

length: 15
V: TRBV7-8
J: TRBJ1-4
D: .
size: many
CDR3: CASSLAAAANEKLFF
DNA: TGTGCCAGCAGCTTAGCAGCAGCTGCTAATGAAAAACTGTTTTTT

length: 15
V: TRBV5-1
J: TRBJ2-3
D: .
size: many
CDR3: CASSLTGIGTDTQYF
DNA: TGCGCCAGCAGCTTGACAGGGATTGGCACAGATACGCAGTATTTT

length: 14
V: TRBV4-3
J: TRBJ2-4
D: TRBD1
size: many
CDR3: CASSPGQGNNIQYF
DNA: TGCGCCAGCAGCCCAGGACAGGGGAACAACATTCAGTACTTC

length: 13
V: TRBV6-6
J: TRBJ2-2
D: TRBD2
size: many
CDR3: CASRGGSAGELFF
DNA: TGTGCCAGCAGGGGAGGGAGCGCCGGGGAGCTGTTTTTT

length: 16
V: TRBV7-8
J: TRBJ2-3
D: TRBD2
size: few
CDR3: CASRSPGLAGADTQYF
DNA: TGTGCCAGCAGATCGCCGGGACTAGCGGGAGCAGATACGCAGTATTTT

length: 20
V: TRBV6-2/TRBV6-3
J: TRBJ2-4
D: TRBD1
size: few
CDR3: CASSYSKIVFFGQGTNIQYF
DNA: TGTGCCAGCAGTTACTCGAAGATAGTCTTTTTCGGACAGGGTACAAACATTCAGTACTTC

length: 13
V: TRBV5-1
J: TRBJ1-2
D: .
size: many
CDR3: CASSLTAGYGYTF
DNA: TGTGCCAGCAGCTTAACGGCGGGCTATGGCTACACCTTC

length: 15
V: TRBV28
J: TRBJ2-7
D: .
size: .
CDR3: CASSLSDWSSYEQYF
DNA: TGTGCCAGCAGTTTATCGGACTGGAGCTCCTACGAGCAGTACTTC

length: 12
V: TRBV12-3/TRBV12-4
J: TRBJ1-1
D: TRBD1
size: few
CDR3: CASSLPGQKAFF
DNA: TGTGCCAGCAGTTTACCGGGACAGAAAGCTTTCTTT

length: 18
V: TRBV3-1
J: TRBJ2-2
D: .
size: few
CDR3: CASSQDGEYAADTGELFF
DNA: TGTGCCAGCAGCCAAGATGGGGAGTATGCGGCGGACACCGGGGAGCTGTTTTTT

length: 15
V: TRBV19
J: TRBJ2-3
D: .
size: .
CDR3: CASSEDGPSTDTQYF
DNA: TGTGCCAGTAGCGAGGACGGGCCCAGCACAGATACGCAGTATTTT

length: 16
V: TRBV12-3/TRBV12-4
J: TRBJ1-3
D: .
size: few
CDR3: CASRHRDRSPGNTIYF
DNA: TGTGCCAGCAGACACAGGGACCGGTCTCCCGGAAACACCATATATTTT

length: 15
V: TRBV6-4
J: TRBJ1-2
D: .
size: .
CDR3: CASRRGLRETLGYTF
DNA: TGTGCCAGCAGGCGGGGCCTGAGGGAAACTCTTGGCTACACCTTC

length: 17
V: TRBV5-5
J: TRBJ1-1
D: TRBD1
size: many
CDR3: CASRQGSGQGIIGEAFF
DNA: TGTGCCAGCAGGCAAGGATCGGGACAGGGAATAATCGGTGAAGCTTTCTTT

length: 15
V: TRBV6-1
J: TRBJ2-7
D: TRBD1
size: many
CDR3: CASSNPGTGGYEQYF
DNA: TGTGCCAGCAGTAATCCCGGGACAGGGGGCTACGAGCAGTACTTC

length: 12
V: TRBV24-1
J: TRBJ2-4
D: .
size: .
CDR3: CATSEPKNIQYF
DNA: TGTGCCACCAGTGAGCCCAAAAACATTCAGTACTTC

length: 14
V: TRBV5-6
J: TRBJ2-2
D: .
size: few
CDR3: CASSPVGGSRELFF
DNA: TGTGCCAGCAGCCCTGTGGGGGGCTCTAGGGAGCTGTTTTTT

length: 13
V: TRBV20-1
J: TRBJ2-7
D: .
size: many
CDR3: CSASPPDSYEQYF
DNA: TGCAGTGCTAGCCCCCCAGATTCCTACGAGCAGTACTTC

length: 15
V: TRBV28
J: TRBJ2-5
D: TRBD2
size: few
CDR3: CASSARLAGAKTQYF
DNA: TGTGCCAGCAGTGCCCGACTAGCGGGAGCGAAGACCCAGTACTTC

length: 17
V: TRBV6-2/TRBV6-3
J: TRBJ2-1
D: .
size: .
CDR3: CASSYPEGSIYKNEQFF
DNA: TGTGCCAGCAGTTATCCGGAGGGTAGTATTTATAAGAATGAGCAGTTCTTC

length: 15
V: TRBV9
J: TRBJ2-1
D: .
size: many
CDR3: CASSADWAGANEQFF
DNA: TGTGCCAGCAGTGCTGATTGGGCGGGGGCGAATGAGCAGTTCTTC

length: 15
V: TRBV28
J: TRBJ2-2
D: .
size: few
CDR3: CASSLTVLNTGELFF
DNA: TGTGCCAGCAGTTTAACCGTACTCAACACCGGGGAGCTGTTTTTT

length: 15
V: TRBV12-3/TRBV12-4
J: TRBJ2-2
D: .
size: .
CDR3: CASTARVGNTGELFF
DNA: TGTGCCAGCACGGCCCGAGTGGGAAACACCGGGGAGCTGTTTTTT

length: 9
V: TRBV2
J: TRBJ1-6
D: .
size: many
CDR3: CASEPPLHF
DNA: TGTGCCAGCGAGCCACCCCTCCACTTT

length: 15
V: TRBV7-2
J: TRBJ2-7
D: .
size: many
CDR3: CASSLAGGVDYEQYF
DNA: TGTGCCAGCAGCTTAGCTGGCGGGGTCGACTACGAGCAGTACTTC

length: 12
V: TRBV7-3
J: TRBJ2-1
D: .
size: many
CDR3: CAKKGFYNEQFF
DNA: TGTGCCAAAAAGGGCTTCTACAATGAGCAGTTCTTC

length: 15
V: TRBV5-1
J: TRBJ1-3
D: .
size: many
CDR3: CASSAGTNSGNTIYF
DNA: TGCGCCAGCAGCGCGGGGACTAACTCTGGAAACACCATATATTTT

length: 17
V: TRBV7-9
J: TRBJ1-2
D: TRBD1
size: many
CDR3: CASSPPGQGADIYGYTF
DNA: TGTGCCAGCAGCCCTCCGGGACAGGGGGCAGACATCTATGGCTACACCTTC

length: 15
V: TRBV7-9
J: TRBJ2-5
D: .
size: many
CDR3: CASSSGPASTETQYF
DNA: TGTGCCAGCAGCTCCGGCCCCGCTAGCACGGAGACCCAGTACTTC

length: 12
V: TRBV6-2/TRBV6-3
J: TRBJ2-7
D: .
size: few
CDR3: CASGGLSYEQYF
DNA: TGTGCCAGCGGAGGGTTATCTTACGAGCAGTACTTC

length: 14
V: TRBV12-3/TRBV12-4
J: TRBJ2-7
D: TRBD1
size: many
CDR3: CASSLGTGFNEQYF
DNA: TGTGCCAGCAGTTTAGGGACAGGGTTTAACGAGCAGTACTTC

length: 19
V: TRBV27
J: TRBJ2-3
D: TRBD2
size: few
CDR3: CASSPNRTSGVASTDTQYF
DNA: TGTGCCAGCAGTCCCAACCGGACTAGCGGGGTAGCTAGCACAGATACGCAGTATTTT

length: 15
V: TRBV7-9
J: TRBJ2-4
D: .
size: few
CDR3: CASSSMSGTWNIQYF
DNA: TGTGCCAGCAGTTCCATGTCCGGGACATGGAACATTCAGTACTTC

length: 13
V: TRBV28
J: TRBJ1-1
D: TRBD1
size: many
CDR3: CASSSGRGTEAFF
DNA: TGTGCCAGCAGTTCCGGCAGGGGGACTGAAGCTTTCTTT

length: 14
V: TRBV10-3
J: TRBJ2-3
D: .
size: many
CDR3: CATLDRQGQDTQYF
DNA: TGTGCCACCCTTGATAGGCAGGGGCAGGATACGCAGTATTTT

length: 15
V: TRBV15
J: TRBJ2-7
D: TRBD2
size: many
CDR3: CATSYRSGSGLEQYF
DNA: TGTGCCACCAGCTACAGAAGCGGGAGTGGTCTCGAGCAGTACTTC

length: 16
V: TRBV5-1
J: TRBJ2-1
D: .
size: .
CDR3: CASSLEVDNIYNEQFF
DNA: TGCGCCAGCAGCTTGGAGGTGGACAATATCTACAATGAGCAGTTCTTC

length: 14
V: TRBV19
J: TRBJ2-3
D: .
size: .
CDR3: CASTPTGATDTQYF
DNA: TGTGCCAGTACCCCTACGGGAGCGACAGATACGCAGTATTTT

length: 13
V: TRBV5-1
J: TRBJ2-1
D: .
size: many
CDR3: CASSSGEYNEQFF
DNA: TGCGCCAGCAGCTCCGGAGAGTACAATGAGCAGTTCTTC